A selection of T cell receptor beta chains follows, all from one sample in a study of cytomegalovirus exposure and HLA in healthy donors. The data were produced by immunoSEQ multiplex PCR, yet TCRdb's version contains in-frame clones alone and is incomplete. The sample has 150,000 or so clones, just under 75% seen once. The material sequenced was PBMCs. These receptors were taken from a woman under 30 in good health and CMV-seronegative. Both conserved end residues are part of each CDR3. A D gene is named only where the DNA matches it firmly. The size entry is marked missing in some rows and otherwise reads once, few, many or a size class.

D gene,J gene,clone size,V gene,CDR3 DNA,CDR3 protein
-,TRBJ1-2,few,TRBV18,TGTGCCAGCTCATCCCGACAGAATCCAAACTATGGCTACACCTTC,CASSSRQNPNYGYTF
-,TRBJ1-1,-,TRBV4-1,TGCGCCAGCAGCCAAGATCAAGGCGCGGGCACTGAAGCTTTCTTT,CASSQDQGAGTEAFF
TRBD1,TRBJ2-3,few,TRBV7-9,TGTGCCAGCAGCCCCGGACAGGGGACCTACCCTAGCACAGATACGCAGTATTTT,CASSPGQGTYPSTDTQYF
TRBD2,TRBJ2-1,once,TRBV7-2,TGTGCCAGCAGCTTAGCATGGGCGGGAGGGCCTCAGGATGAGCAGTTCTTC,CASSLAWAGGPQDEQFF
TRBD1,TRBJ1-1,-,TRBV4-1,TGCGCCAGCAGCCAATTAAGGCCGGGACAGATGAACACTGAAGCTTTCTTT,CASSQLRPGQMNTEAFF
-,TRBJ2-5,-,TRBV7-8,TGTGCCAGCAGCTTAAGGGGGTTCCAAGAGACCCAGTACTTC,CASSLRGFQETQYF
-,TRBJ2-3,-,TRBV30,TGTGCCTGGAGCGCCCCGTGGAGCGGGACGCAGTATTTT,CAWSAPWSGTQYF
-,TRBJ2-3,-,TRBV10-1,TGCGCCAGCGCCCGAGGACGGGAAATTGCGGATGCGCAGTATTTT,CASARGREIADAQYF
-,TRBJ2-1,-,TRBV4-3,TGCGCCAGCAGCCAAGAGGTACAGGGTTACAATGAGCAGTTCTTC,CASSQEVQGYNEQFF
TRBD1,TRBJ2-5,-,TRBV7-9,TGTTCCAGCAGCTTAGTAGGGGGCCACACCATTCGAACCCAGTACTTC,CSSSLVGGHTIRTQYF
-,TRBJ1-1,-,TRBV6-5,TGTGCCAGCAGTTACGGACGGGGAACTGAAGCTTTCTTT,CASSYGRGTEAFF
-,TRBJ2-1,few,TRBV6-6,TGTGCCAGCACCTCACAGGGCAATGAGCAGTTCTTC,CASTSQGNEQFF
TRBD1,TRBJ1-2,-,TRBV7-8,TGTGCCAGCAGCTTAGCTGGGACAGGGGGTTTGGGTGGCTACACCTTC,CASSLAGTGGLGGYTF
TRBD1,TRBJ1-1,-,TRBV2,TGTGCCAGCAGCGACGGACAGGGCCTGGGGGACACTGAAGCTTTCTTT,CASSDGQGLGDTEAFF
-,TRBJ2-3,-,TRBV14,TGTGCCAGCAGCCAGGCTAGGACAGCGCTCACAGATACGCAGTATTTT,CASSQARTALTDTQYF
-,TRBJ1-2,once,TRBV27,TGTGCCAGCAGCTGGGGAGGGGGTGTTGAAGGCTACACCTTC,CASSWGGGVEGYTF
-,TRBJ2-2,-,TRBV9,TGTGCCAGCAGCGTATCTTTTAAGACAGGCAACACCGGGGAGCTGTTTTTT,CASSVSFKTGNTGELFF
-,TRBJ1-2,-,TRBV7-2,TGTGCCAGCAGAACAGGCGACTATGGCTACACCTTC,CASRTGDYGYTF
-,TRBJ2-7,medium-sized,TRBV5-5,TGTGCCAGCAGCTATACAGGGTACAACGAGCAGTACTTC,CASSYTGYNEQYF
-,TRBJ2-2,-,TRBV5-6,TGTGCCAGCAGCCCAGACAGTCCCACCGGGGAGCTGTTTTTT,CASSPDSPTGELFF
TRBD1,TRBJ1-2,few,TRBV10-3,TGTGCCATCAGTGAAACGGGACAGGGAAATTATGGCTACACCTTC,CAISETGQGNYGYTF
-,TRBJ1-4,-,TRBV6-5,TGTGCCAGCAGTCTCCGGGGGGTAGCGGATGAAAAACTGTTTTTT,CASSLRGVADEKLFF